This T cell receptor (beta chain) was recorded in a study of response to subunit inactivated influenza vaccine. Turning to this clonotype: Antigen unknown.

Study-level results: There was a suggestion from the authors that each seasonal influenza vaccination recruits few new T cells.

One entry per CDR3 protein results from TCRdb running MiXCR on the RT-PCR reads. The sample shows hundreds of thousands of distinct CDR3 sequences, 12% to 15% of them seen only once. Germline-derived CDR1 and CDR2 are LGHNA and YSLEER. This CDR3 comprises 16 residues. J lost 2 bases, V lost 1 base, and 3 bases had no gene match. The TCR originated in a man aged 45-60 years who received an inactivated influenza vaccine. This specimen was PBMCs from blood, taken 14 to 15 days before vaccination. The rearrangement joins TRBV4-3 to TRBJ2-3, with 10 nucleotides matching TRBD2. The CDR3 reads CASSQVSGGYTDTQYF. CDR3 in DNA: TGCGCCAGCAGCCAAGTTAGCGGGGGGTACACAGATACGCAGTATTTT.